This T cell receptor (beta chain) was identified in a study of T-cell reconstitution after alpha-beta-depleted transplantation in children. Study-wide results and limits: Diversity of TCRbeta at day 60 was high in some patients, arising from surviving recipient T cells and thymic progenitors. After transplant, at about two months, alpha-beta T cells were reportedly derived from several hundred expanded graft clones.

This clonotype was recorded at least ten times. Its antigen is unidentified. Preparation of the TCRbeta library was carried out with unique molecular identifiers. TCRdb re-analysed the PCR reads in MiXCR, keeping a single row per CDR3 protein. The sample carries roughly 76,000 distinct CDR3 sequences, approximately 11% recorded once. The sample consisted of PBMCs, taken before TCRalphabeta/CD19-depleted stem cell transplant. This receptor was identified in a boy younger than 18 with acute myeloid leukemia, due to receive a stem cell transplant.

CDR3 in amino acids: CASSLPGLTDTQYF. CDR3 sequence (DNA): TGCGCCAGCAGCTTGCCTGGGCTCACAGATACGCAGTATTTT. The genes are TRBV5-1 and TRBJ2-3; D not certain. The CDR3 contains 14 residues. Germline CDR1 and CDR2: SGHRS and YFSETQ. V was trimmed by 1 base and J by 2 bases, leaving 8 bases between them. Drawing the rest from reference TRBV5-1 and TRBJ2-3, the complete variable domain is KAGVTQTPRYLIKTRGQQVTLSCSPISGHRSVSWYQQTPGQGLQFLFEYFSETQRNKGNFPGRFSGRQFSNSRSEMNVSTLELGDSALYLCASSLPGLTDTQYFGPGTRLTVL.